This T cell receptor beta chain stems from a study of neurological immune-mediated disorders. Per the germline V gene, CDR1 is SGHTA and CDR2 is FQGNSA. With 5 bases clipped from V and 2 bases from J, the junction kept 4 bases outside the gene matches. The CDR3 is made up of 15 amino acids. This clonotype occurred many times. As yet, its antigen is unknown. General observations from the study: Phylogenetic grouping assigned the repertoires of 18 of 34 multiple sclerosis patients to a single related-CDR3 cluster, which may represent a signature.

Every sequencing run generated in excess of 160 million TCR-beta sequences. These sequences covered 15-18 subjects. TCRdb independently ran MiXCR on the 5' RACE reads; one entry per CDR3 protein. The table lists tens of thousands of distinct CDR3 sequences, over 2% of them singletons. The sequenced material came from PBMCs. The chain couples TRBV7-2 to TRBJ2-5; 11 bases line up with TRBD2. The clonotype originates from a man aged 50 to 59 with multiple sclerosis. The CDR3 loop is CASSISGGGQETQYF. The CDR3 DNA is TGTGCCAGCAGCATTAGCGGGGGGGGGCAAGAGACCCAGTACTTC.